This TCR beta chain was found in a study of T-cell memory formation after mild COVID-19 (dated by TCRdb to about 2021). Study-wide context: TCR sequence clusters from the two donors were found to be largely donor specific. In a couple of donors, T-cell clones that expanded and contracted after mild COVID-19 were tracked by sequencing TCRalpha and TCRbeta repertoires over time. The cohort comprised two young, previously healthy adult volunteers, one female and one male. Results the study describes overall, beyond this receptor: Only two mild cases were covered by the study, and larger cohorts that include severe cases with pre-infection samples were considered necessary. Contracting CD4+ clones were found mainly in CM and EM memory subsets, while CD8+ clones were enriched in EMRA. The detection of some responding clones in pre-infection memory suggests that pre-existing cross-reactive memory T cells joined the SARS-CoV-2 response. Balanced CD4/CD8 phenotypes were observed for clones contracting from day 15 to 85, whereas a bias towards CD4+ was observed for a second wave of clones expanding from day 15 to 37. Whether the second-wave clones peaking on day 37 were SARS-CoV-2 specific was not confirmed.

Ficoll-Paque density gradient centrifugation was the method used to isolate PBMCs. The sequencer was an Illumina NovaSeq 6000. TCRalpha and TCRbeta cDNA libraries were constructed by 5'RACE with constant-segment primers, with sample barcodes and unique molecular identifiers being introduced. RNA was extracted from every sample with Trizol reagent. Library amplification was performed in two PCR steps, and a second sample barcode and Illumina TruSeq adapters were introduced in the second step. Sequencing of the libraries was done on an Illumina NovaSeq, producing 2 x 150 bp paired-end reads. The source study handled its data this way. The reads were demultiplexed and collapsed into UMI-guided consensus sequences using migec v1.2.7. Using mixcr v2.1.11, UMI consensuses were aligned to TRA and TRB V and J templates and then assembled into clonotypes. Clonotypes were classified as expanded or contracted when called significant by both edgeR and NoisET, with noise models trained on biological replicates. For edgeR calls, a false discovery rate-adjusted p below 0.01 and a log2 fold-change threshold of 1 were applied. As an exploratory analysis of dynamics, max-normalized trajectories of the 1000 most abundant clonotypes were examined with PCA combined with hierarchical clustering. Separately sequenced CD4+ and CD8+ repertoires were used to assign a CD4 or CD8 phenotype to each responding clone. TCRdb reran the public reads through fastp at Q25 and MiXCR, keeping productive beta chains. Rows with a matching CDR3 protein are joined into one entry that keeps the most common DNA and genes. The V and J calls and clone size come from TCRdb's table, not from the authors' own analysis. The sample table shows 170,000 or so distinct CDR3 sequences, and over 20% are seen once. Of the sample, about 21% is held by the ten largest clones.

The V and J ends are trimmed by 4 bases and 2 bases, leaving 9 bases between them. CDR1 and CDR2, per the germline V gene, are SNHLY and FYNNEI. From the cysteine up to the phenylalanine, the CDR3 has a length of 13 residues. Only the CDR3 portion is preserved as DNA: 39 bases, with reading frame beginning at the first base. This clonotype appeared a few times. It lacks a known antigen. Nothing much larger sits one base from this clone, and base qualities are not available. Sequencing input: PBMCs or a T cell subset sorted from them (not recorded which). This receptor was identified in an adult woman who had mild COVID-19 (a few samples of this study predate the infection). The sample titles of this study are shuffled in the database, so cell type and time point are left out; the donor was told from shared clones. The chain is made from TRBV2 and TRBJ2-7, with an unclear D gene assignment. The CDR3 sequence is CASSGLETYEQYF. The sequenced DNA: TGTGCCAGCAGTGGGCTGGAGACCTACGAGCAGTACTTC.